This T cell receptor (beta chain) was retrieved from a study of blood T cell repertoires in COVID-19. Study as a whole: The samples span acute and convalescent COVID-19 from the United States, Italy and Spain. Sources were T cells, B-cell-depleted T cells, or PBMCs; the material itself was cDNA or gDNA.

Measured with immunoSEQ multiplex PCR; TCRdb has only the in-frame clones, and not every one. The sample records roughly 190,000 clones, approximately 79% being singletons. This CDR3 spans 16 amino acids. Germline trimming cut 2 bases from V and 4 bases from J; bases unmatched to any gene: 6. Germline CDR1 SGHRS, CDR2 YFSETQ. Participant-given clinical history determined each cohort assignment. Input material: PBMCs or T cells enriched from blood (not recorded which). The V gene is TRBV5-1, the J gene TRBJ2-2; 9 positions match TRBD2. The TCR originated in a woman in her fifties or sixties with acute COVID-19. This CDR3 is CASSFSGGGGTGELFF. In nucleotides, the CDR3 is TGCGCCAGCAGCTTTTCTGGCGGGGGGGGCACCGGGGAGCTGTTTTTT.